The T cell receptor beta chain described here comes from a study of cytomegalovirus exposure and HLA in healthy donors. Amplification used 60 Vbeta primers and 13 Jbeta primers. Libraries were prepared by immunoSEQ multiplex PCR; TCRdb keeps only in-frame clonotypes and omits some of them. This sample lists about 75,000 clones; its ten largest clones have about 4.1%. The sequence was obtained from a man between 18 and 29 years old in good health and CMV-seropositive. The sequenced sample consisted of PBMCs.

CDR3 region: CASSSGPGGNTYTQYF. The CDR3 DNA sequence: TGTGCCAGCTCATCAGGACCGGGGGGCAACACTTATACGCAGTATTTT. The chain carries TRBV18 and TRBJ2-3, with D possibly TRBD2 on 7 matching bases. Between the trimmed V and J ends, which lost 5 bases and 7 bases, there was a span of 22 bases. CDR1 is KGHSH, CDR2 LQKENI, per germline. The CDR3 has 16 amino acids.